The clone carrying this TCR beta chain was counted a few times. In building TCR beta libraries, iRepertoire HTBI primers were used together with Arm-PCR of CDR3 regions. TCRdb ran MiXCR on the multiplex PCR reads and lists one entry per CDR3 protein. The table has fewer than 450,000 distinct CDR3 sequences, about a fifth seen once; the top ten hold around 21%. Time point noted: persistent/refractory GD, antithyroid drugs over 5 years with positive TRAb. From RNA extracted from PBMCs, the TCR library was made. These data belong to a study of regulatory T cells in long-lasting Graves disease. CDR3 size: 14 residues. V was trimmed by 7 bases and J by 1 base, leaving 13 bases between them. Germline assignment: CDR1 MNHNS and CDR2 SASEGT.

J is TRBJ1-1 and V is TRBV6-1; D gene uncertain. The sample here was peripheral blood mononuclear cells (PBMCs), taken when the disease was refractory, from a patient treated with antithyroid drugs. This TCR was sampled from a female donor with Graves disease. CDR3 sequence (DNA): TGTGCCAGCACCCCCCGCGCAGAGAACACTGAAGCTTTCTTT. It specifies CASTPRAENTEAFF.